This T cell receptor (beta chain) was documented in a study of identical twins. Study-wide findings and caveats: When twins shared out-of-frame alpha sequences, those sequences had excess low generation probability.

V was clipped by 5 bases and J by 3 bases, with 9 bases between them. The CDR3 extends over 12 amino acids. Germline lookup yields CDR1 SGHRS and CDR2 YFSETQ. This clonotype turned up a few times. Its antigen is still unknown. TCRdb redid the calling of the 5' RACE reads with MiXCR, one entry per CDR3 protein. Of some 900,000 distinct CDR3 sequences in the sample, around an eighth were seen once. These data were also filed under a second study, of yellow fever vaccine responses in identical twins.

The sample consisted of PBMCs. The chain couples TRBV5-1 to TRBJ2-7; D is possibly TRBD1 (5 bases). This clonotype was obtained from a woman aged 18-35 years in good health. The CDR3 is CASRLTDYEQYF. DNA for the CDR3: TGCGCCAGCAGGCTGACAGACTACGAGCAGTACTTC.